Here is one T cell receptor (beta chain) with its context. Sequencing was performed with immunoSEQ multiplex PCR; in TCRdb, only in-frame clones are kept and a portion is missing. The repertoire includes around 200,000 clones, under 90% of them detected once, and more than 5.5% sits in the top ten. The CDR3 has 15 residues. CDR1 and CDR2 (germline): SGHNT, YENEEA. Trimming removed 2 bases from V and 5 bases from J; junction bases left unmatched: 6. The sample comes from a study of blood T cell repertoires in COVID-19. Overall study: COVID-19 samples collected from the United States, Italy and Spain covered acute and convalescent phases. PBMCs, B-cell-depleted T cells, or T cells were the source of the cDNA or gDNA that made up the material.

Sequenced material: peripheral blood. The receptor's source is an elderly man with acute or convalescent COVID-19. The V call is TRBV11-3, the J call TRBJ2-5; 9 nucleotides line up with TRBD2. The CDR3 loop is CASSLIGAGGETQYF. CDR3 DNA sequence: TGTGCCAGCAGCTTAATCGGTGCGGGAGGGGAGACCCAGTACTTC.